This is a list of T cell receptor beta chains from one sample in a study of blood T cell repertoires in COVID-19. Repertoires were generated with immunoSEQ multiplex PCR, while TCRdb's copy carries only in-frame clones and drops some. Seen here are 150,000 to 200,000 clones, just under 90% observed once, and the top ten hold roughly an eighth. Specimen: peripheral blood. Receptor source: a woman aged 70-85 years with COVID-19, enrolled during active disease. CDR3s include the opening cysteine and the closing phenylalanine or tryptophan. The D gene is left open where the match is weak.

v_call,j_call,d_call,cdr3_nt,cdr3_aa
TRBV5-1,TRBJ2-7,NA,TGCGCCAGCAGCTTGACTCAGCTAGCCTACGAGCAGTACTTC,CASSLTQLAYEQYF
TRBV10-3,TRBJ1-5,NA,TGTGCCATCAGTGAGCTAAATAGCAATCAGCCCCAGCATTTT,CAISELNSNQPQHF
TRBV7-3,TRBJ1-3,NA,TGTGCCAGCAGCTTAATAGCATCACGCTCTGGAAACACCATATATTTT,CASSLIASRSGNTIYF
TRBV5-5,TRBJ2-7,NA,TGTGCCAGCAGCTTCCAACGACAGACCTACGAGCAGTACTTC,CASSFQRQTYEQYF
TRBV6-5,TRBJ1-1,NA,TGTGCCAGCAGTTCAGGGCCCACTGAAGCTTTCTTT,CASSSGPTEAFF
TRBV5-4,TRBJ2-7,NA,TGTGCCAGCAGTTTCGACAGGCCCTACGAGCAGTACTTC,CASSFDRPYEQYF
TRBV2,TRBJ1-5,NA,TGTGCCAGCAGCTTAGGGAGGGCCAATCAGCCCCAGCATTTT,CASSLGRANQPQHF
TRBV9,TRBJ2-1,NA,TGTGCCAGCAGCGTAGTGGGGGGTCATGAGCAGTTCTTC,CASSVVGGHEQFF
TRBV7-3,TRBJ2-5,TRBD1,TGTGCCAGCAGCTCGGACAGGTTGGAGACCCAGTACTTC,CASSSDRLETQYF
TRBV15,TRBJ2-7,TRBD1,TGTGCCACCAGCAGAGATCGGGGGGGACAGGGGGTCCACGAGCAGTACTTC,CATSRDRGGQGVHEQYF